This TCR beta chain is drawn from a study of cytomegalovirus exposure and HLA in healthy donors. Across the study: Unique TCR beta sequences numbering over 100 million came from roughly 180 million T cells in an earlier analysis. Study-wide results and limits: TCR beta chains numbering under 200 were designated cytomegalovirus-associated.

The CDR3 consists of 12 residues. The trim removed 5 bases at V and 4 bases at J, leaving 3 bases unmatched. In germline, CDR1 is GTSNPN, CDR2 SVGIG (reference sequence). Regarding this clone: Its antigen is still unknown.

Amplification used 60 Vbeta primers and 13 Jbeta primers. The table came from immunoSEQ multiplex PCR; TCRdb's copy has only in-frame clones and leaves some out. The table lists 110,000 or so clones, 60% to 80% of them singletons, with 5% to 5.5% in the top ten. The sequence was collected from a woman younger than 45 in good health and CMV-seropositive. The chain recombines TRBV30 with TRBJ1-1; 8 positions match TRBD1. The source material was PBMCs. DNA of the CDR3: TGTGCCTGGGGGCAGGGGGCCACTGAAGCTTTCTTT. Encoded protein: CAWGQGATEAFF.